This TCR beta chain is from a study of CD8+ T cells in alopecia areata (dated by TCRdb to the late 2010s). With regard to the full study: Treated patients were enrolled in an open-label pilot trial of oral tofacitinib, 5 to 10 mg twice daily, for moderate-to-severe alopecia areata. Tofacitinib was administered for 6 to 18 months, and 6 months of follow-up off drug were then conducted to assess delayed response and recurrence. The SALT score, which quantifies the percentage of affected scalp surface area, was used to measure disease severity in treated patients. In both human patients and the C3H/HeJ mouse model, the study applied high-throughput TCRbeta sequencing to look at T cell clonal expansion in alopecia areata. Scalp tissue and sorted CD4+ and CD8+ peripheral blood T cells from patchy and totalis/universalis alopecia areata patients and from healthy controls were covered by human TCRbeta sequencing. Biopsies were taken from tofacitinib-treated patients at baseline and at 4 and 24 weeks of treatment, and a later scalp biopsy was taken in several of the tofacitinib-treated patients. Scalp clonality was compared among normal scalp (n=4), patchy alopecia areata scalp (n=8), and alopecia totalis/universalis scalp (n=8). The RNA source kit depended on sample type: the PAXgene miRNA kit for fixed scalp, the miRNeasy kit for PBMCs, and the RNeasy kit for mouse skin. Amplification of TCRbeta CDR3 regions was done by immunoSEQ multiplex PCR using 35 Vbeta forward primers and 13 Jbeta reverse primers.

The treatment or condition label, as the study defines it: oral pan-JAK inhibitor, 5-10 mg twice daily. Lesional scalp punch biopsies and peripheral blood were obtained from alopecia areata patients. After PBMCs were isolated by density centrifugation and stained for CD3, CD4 and CD8, a FACSAria was used to sort CD4+ and CD8+ T cells. From the cysteine through the phenylalanine, the CDR3 covers 13 amino acids. Only CDR3 DNA is held: 39 bases, read in frame from base 1. From a lookup of the germline V gene, CDR1 and CDR2 are KGHSH and LQKENI. Between the V and J ends, shortened by 5 bases and 6 bases respectively, the junction contains 11 bases. Study-level results and caveats: Tofacitinib significantly decreased scalp clonality and the number of expanded CD8+ clones among the top 100 scalp clones. Compared with mice, TCR sequences shared between patients were less clear, possibly partly because of HLA diversity across the patient population. Because the treated cohort was small and included a single nonresponder, larger studies are needed to assess links between baseline CD8+ expansion and response. Unlike mouse skin, where gammadelta T cells dominate, normal human skin contains resident alphabeta T cells that get sequenced too, which complicates analysis of the scalp TCR repertoire. Lesional scalp, especially in alopecia totalis/universalis, showed higher clonality and more expanded CD8+ clones than normal scalp, suggesting antigenic drive. Many expanded lesional clones were found to persist in scalp and blood during tofacitinib treatment, and relapse after treatment cessation may be partly explained by this persistence.

Notes on this clone: Its antigen remains undetermined. No much larger clone is present one base from it, and per-base qualities are unavailable.

The library relied on the immunoSEQ multiplex PCR assay. RNA was extracted from all samples and reverse transcribed into cDNA as template for TCR sequencing. SuperScript III was used for first-strand cDNA synthesis, primed with a 2:1 mix of oligo-dT and random hexamers. A synthetic immune receptor repertoire was used to gauge amplification bias, and whatever bias remained was removed computationally. The authors' pipeline ran thus. Raw reads were preprocessed for error removal, and CDR3 was defined according to IMGT conventions as running from the conserved cysteine to phenylalanine. To get clonality, Shannon entropy was normalized by log2 of the number of productive unique TCRs and the result was subtracted from 1. CD4 or CD8 identity of scalp clones was inferred by cross-referencing scalp TCRbeta sequences with sorted blood CD4 and CD8 repertoires. Sourced from immuneACCESS, this table was stored by TCRdb with only in-frame sequences that have V and J called. A share of the clones is absent; for the studies checked, an unresolved V gene accounts for under half, and the remainder has no known explanation. From that table come the V and J calls and clone size; the DNA was used to work out D and trimming. This sample lists over 250,000 clones; 50% to 75% were detected once. The ten biggest clones cover 0.75% to 0.95% of the sample.

The sequence joins TRBV18 to TRBJ2-4; the D gene is perhaps TRBD1, from 5 matching bases. This sample comprised CD4+ T cells sorted from blood, obtained between weeks 51 and 52, from a patient treated with tofacitinib. This sequence was found in a human donor with alopecia areata. DNA sequence: TGTGCCAGCTCAGAAGGGGATGGAAACATTCAGTACTTC. It is translated as CASSEGDGNIQYF.